A single sample is the source of the 32 T cell receptor beta chains below, sequenced in a study of monozygotic twins with inflammatory bowel disease. TCRdb re-called the 5' RACE reads; every CDR3 protein appears as one record, without DNA. Its table records a few hundred thousand distinct CDR3 sequences. The source material was blood. The receptors derive from a human donor with ulcerative colitis or Crohn's disease, or a healthy co-twin of an affected twin (not recorded which).

This chain connects TRBV28 to TRBJ1-2; with no DNA, the TCRdb D assignment of TRBD1 cannot be verified. Germline V gene data show CDR1 as MDHEN and CDR2 as SYDVKM. The CDR3 totals 13 residues. The CDR3 protein is CASNGDTGYGYTF.

This chain uses TRBV19 with TRBJ1-2; TCRdb reports TRBD1, a call that lacks DNA to check it against. The CDR3 totals 13 residues. Germline lookup yields CDR1 LNHDA and CDR2 SQIVND (reference sequence). The CDR3 is CATNRDNNYGYTF.

The chain recombines TRBV6-1 with TRBJ2-1; no DNA is available, so the TRBD1 call from TCRdb remains unchecked. Germline V gives CDR1 MNHNS, CDR2 SASEGT. CDR3 size: 18 residues. The CDR3 sequence: CASSEELGARGPYNEQFF.

The chain carries TRBV6-2 or TRBV6-3 and TRBJ1-1; TCRdb picks TRBD1, but there is no DNA to check that call. This CDR3 contains 19 residues. In germline, CDR1 is MNHEY, CDR2 SVGEGT. The CDR3 loop is CASRPVRWDRGALNTEAFF.

CDR3 region: CASSLYRDDTDTQYF. This sequence joins TRBV27 and TRBJ2-3; TCRdb's D call, TRBD1, is unchecked because there is no DNA. CDR1 is MNHEY, CDR2 SMNVEV, per germline (reference sequence). There are 15 residues in the CDR3.

This chain uses TRBV3-1 with TRBJ2-1; TCRdb outputs TRBD1, but without DNA this stays unchecked. Per the germline V gene, CDR1 is LGHDT and CDR2 is YNNKEL (reference sequence). The CDR3 spans 15 residues. The CDR3: CASRLSATASNEQFF.

The chain has TRBV5-1 and TRBJ2-1; the TCRdb D gene call, TRBD1, has no DNA to confirm it. This CDR3 is 15 amino acids long. CDR1 SGHRS and CDR2 YFSETQ come from the germline V gene. CDR3 in amino acids: CASSLVSSKRGEQFF.

The CDR3 sequence: CASSLTGFGNTIYF. The V call is TRBV7-2, the J call TRBJ1-3; TCRdb picks TRBD1, but there is no DNA to check that call. Germline V CDR1 and CDR2: SGHTA, FQGNSA. The CDR3 contains 14 residues.

The V and J genes are TRBV5-1 and TRBJ2-3; TCRdb calls TRBD2, which cannot be checked without DNA. The length of the CDR3 is 17 residues. Germline CDR1 reads SGHRS; CDR2 reads YFSETQ. CDR3 region: CASSPLGTSGGVDTQYF.

The chain couples TRBV4-1 to TRBJ2-3; lacking DNA, the TRBD2 call made by TCRdb goes unchecked. This CDR3 has 14 amino acids. Germline CDR1 is MGHRA and CDR2 is YSYEKL. The CDR3 region is CASSRAGEPDTQYF.

The chain recombines TRBV7-2 with TRBJ2-7; TCRdb gives TRBD2 as the D gene, but with no DNA this cannot be confirmed. The CDR3 has 16 amino acids. Per the germline V gene, CDR1 is SGHTA and CDR2 is FQGNSA. The CDR3 protein is CASSLGSSGTVYEQYF.

The chain employs TRBV21-1 and TRBJ2-7; TCRdb returns TRBD2, unconfirmable since there is no DNA. TRBV21-1 is labeled a pseudogene. CDR3 size: 16 residues. The CDR3 sequence: CASSRGRGLAGEVQYF.

V and J are TRBV2 and TRBJ1-3. In germline, CDR1 is SNHLY, CDR2 FYNNEI. This CDR3 comprises 13 residues. The CDR3 protein is CASSKPSGNTIYF.

The rearrangement links TRBV2 to TRBJ2-1; TCRdb picks TRBD2, but there is no DNA to check that call. This CDR3 is built from 19 residues. Germline CDR1 reads SNHLY; CDR2 reads FYNNEI. CDR3 region: CASSAGLAGGHPAYNEQFF. Drawing the rest from reference TRBV2 and TRBJ2-1, the complete variable domain is EPEVTQTPSHQVTQMGQEVILRCVPISNHLYFYWYRQILGQKVEFLVSFYNNEISEKSEIFDDQFSVERPDGSNFTLKIRSTKLEDSAMYFCASSAGLAGGHPAYNEQFFGPGTRLTVL.

The CDR3 reads CSAPAAGRSYEQYF. The rearrangement joins TRBV20-1 to TRBJ2-7; there is no DNA to check the TCRdb D call of TRBD1. The CDR3 is 14 amino acids. The germline V gene encodes CDR1 DFQATT and CDR2 SNEGSKA (reference sequence).

J is TRBJ2-6 and V is TRBV11-2; TCRdb selects TRBD1, and the lack of DNA leaves this call unchecked. CDR3 length: 18 residues. Germline V lookup: CDR1 SGHAT, CDR2 FQNNGV. The CDR3 protein is CASNDGPAGRDGANVLTF.

The V and J genes are TRBV20-1 and TRBJ2-1; TCRdb names TRBD1, which stays unverified in the absence of DNA. The length of the CDR3 is 14 residues. Germline values: CDR1 DFQATT, CDR2 SNEGSKA (reference sequence). CDR3 sequence: CSVQTGDSGNEQFF.

This rearrangement joins TRBV12-3 or TRBV12-4 to TRBJ1-4. The CDR3 has 14 amino acids. Here the CDR3 reads CASTSQPLDEKLFF.

The rearrangement uses TRBV20-1 and TRBJ1-5. From germline, CDR1 is DFQATT and CDR2 SNEGSKA (reference sequence). This CDR3 region has 16 residues. This CDR3 reads CSARVTRGYSNQPQHF.

The genes are TRBV5-4 and TRBJ2-1; checking the TCRdb D call of TRBD2 is not possible without DNA. The CDR3 covers 16 residues. Looked up from germline, CDR1 is SGHNT and CDR2 is YYREEE (reference sequence). The CDR3 reads CASSTSTGLAGNEQFF.

This chain joins TRBV11-2 and TRBJ2-3; TCRdb indicates TRBD1, and absent DNA this call remains unverified. The CDR3 runs to 11 residues. Germline CDR1 reads SGHAT; CDR2 reads FQNNGV. The CDR3: CASDFGGTQYF.

The rearrangement links TRBV29-1 to TRBJ1-2; the D call of TRBD1 rests on TCRdb alone, since no DNA is present to check it. The germline CDR1 and CDR2 sequences are SQVTM and ANQGSEA. The CDR3 has 13 residues. This CDR3 reads CSVGGQSVGGYTF.

The chain joins TRBV11-2 to TRBJ1-2; TCRdb lists TRBD1, though no DNA is available to test this call. Germline V gene sequence: CDR1 SGHAT, CDR2 FQNNGV. The CDR3 contains 14 residues. The CDR3 protein is CASSIDRTSYGYTF.

J is TRBJ1-6 and V is TRBV7-9; lacking DNA, the TRBD1 call made by TCRdb goes unchecked. CDR3 length: 14 amino acids. Germline values: CDR1 SEHNR, CDR2 FQNEAQ (reference sequence). The CDR3 sequence is CASSLGGSRSPLHF.

This chain uses TRBV5-1 with TRBJ1-1. Germline-derived CDR1 and CDR2 are SGHRS and YFSETQ. The CDR3 is 15 residues long. This CDR3 reads CASSLDAGTNTEAFF. Combining the CDR3 with reference TRBV5-1 and TRBJ1-1 gives the whole variable domain KAGVTQTPRYLIKTRGQQVTLSCSPISGHRSVSWYQQTPGQGLQFLFEYFSETQRNKGNFPGRFSGRQFSNSRSEMNVSTLELGDSALYLCASSLDAGTNTEAFFGQGTRLTVV.

This chain joins TRBV7-9 and TRBJ2-7; TCRdb lists TRBD1, though no DNA is available to test this call. The CDR3 length is 14 residues. The germline gives CDR1 SEHNR, CDR2 FQNEAQ (reference sequence). The CDR3 protein is CASSFQQGAGEQYF.

The chain recombines TRBV20-1 with TRBJ2-7; absent DNA, TCRdb's TRBD1 call cannot be checked. This CDR3 region has 14 residues. Germline CDR1 and CDR2: DFQATT and SNEGSKA (reference sequence). CDR3 sequence reads: CSARGAGGPYEQYF.

The chain uses TRBV11-2 and TRBJ1-2; the D call from TCRdb, TRBD1, cannot be confirmed without DNA. The CDR3 has 18 amino acids. In germline, CDR1 is SGHAT, CDR2 FQNNGV. CDR3 residues: CASSLDPDNLGRRNGYTF.

This chain uses TRBV28 with TRBJ2-7. Germline loops: CDR1 MDHEN, CDR2 SYDVKM. CDR3 length equals 14 residues. CDR3 residues: CASSPTGGTYEQYF.

The chain links TRBV3-1 to TRBJ2-1; the D call of TRBD2 rests on TCRdb alone, since no DNA is present to check it. The germline V gene encodes CDR1 LGHDT and CDR2 YNNKEL (reference sequence). This CDR3 region has 19 residues. Here the CDR3 reads CASSPRGSGGARSYNEQFF.

The chain is built from TRBV10-1 and TRBJ2-1; with no DNA, the TCRdb D assignment of TRBD2 cannot be verified. The CDR3 covers 13 residues. Per the germline V gene, CDR1 is WNHNN and CDR2 is SYGVQD (reference sequence). The CDR3: CASSESGPTEQFF.

J is TRBJ2-7 and V is TRBV6-5; TCRdb picks TRBD2, but there is no DNA to check that call. Germline-derived CDR1 and CDR2 are MNHEY and SVGAGI. The CDR3 extends over 16 amino acids. The CDR3 region is CASSYSAGRGPYEQYF.